The 27 T cell receptor beta chains below were found in one sample sequenced in a study of beta chain features in type 1 diabetes. Study-wide results and limits: Moderate but significant shortening of TCRB CDR3s was recorded in all four CD4+ subsets from Type 1 diabetes patients.

The authors reverse transcribed all of the isolated RNA, so sequencing captured expressed TCRB transcripts. Clones were sequenced by immunoSEQ multiplex PCR, and TCRdb holds only the in-frame ones, with some missing. The sample lists 680,000 or so clones, 10% to 15% seen once, with less than 0.025% in the top ten. Which antigens these TCRs recognize remains unknown. Material for sequencing was naive CD4+ T cells from blood. Source of these receptors: a young man with type 1 diabetes.

The chain recombines TRBV6-1 with TRBJ1-3; D gene ambiguous. This CDR3 spans 14 amino acids. Germline V gene sequence: CDR1 MNHNS, CDR2 SASEGT. The V and J ends lost 6 bases and 3 bases respectively, with 12 bases between them. CDR3 protein: CASSPAGVGNTIYF. The DNA of the CDR3 is TGTGCCAGCAGCCCAGCCGGAGTTGGAAACACCATATATTTT.

The table lists this clone with a few counts. The rearrangement links TRBV7-7 to TRBJ2-1; D not resolved. Germline CDR1 is SSHAT and CDR2 is FNYEAQ (reference sequence). The CDR3 consists of 14 residues. The germline V and J ends were trimmed by 3 bases and 0 bases, with 6 bases remaining between them. The CDR3 reads CASSLGSSYNEQFF. The CDR3 DNA sequence: TGTGCCAGCAGCTTGGGGTCCTCCTACAATGAGCAGTTCTTC.

This clone showed up just a few times. The J gene is TRBJ1-6, the V gene TRBV10-1; TRBD1 is a possible D gene (6 bases). The V end was cut by 3 bases, the J end by 10 bases, with 10 bases between. The CDR3 is made up of 13 amino acids. CDR1 is WNHNN, CDR2 SYGVQD, per germline (reference sequence). CDR3 sequence (DNA): TGCGCCAGCAGTGATGCCCAGGGGTCACCCCTCCACTTT. It is translated as CASSDAQGSPLHF.

This clone was seen only a few times. The chain links TRBV5-1 to TRBJ2-2; no clear D gene. Germline lookup yields CDR1 SGHRS and CDR2 YFSETQ. The CDR3 is made up of 13 amino acids. V lost 2 bases and J 7 bases, leaving 9 bases between the germline ends. CDR3 bases: TGCGCCAGCAGCTTAATCTCTAACGGGGAGCTGTTTTTT. This sequence encodes CASSLISNGELFF. Full variable domain (rest looked up from reference TRBV5-1 and TRBJ2-2): KAGVTQTPRYLIKTRGQQVTLSCSPISGHRSVSWYQQTPGQGLQFLFEYFSETQRNKGNFPGRFSGRQFSNSRSEMNVSTLELGDSALYLCASSLISNGELFFGEGSRLTVL.

This clone was detected a few times. Other DNA sequences within the sample encode an identical CDR3. The CDR3 sequence: CASSIGQTQETQYF. The CDR3 bases are TGCGCCAGCAGCATAGGACAGACCCAAGAGACCCAGTACTTC. This chain uses TRBV5-1 with TRBJ2-5, with D possibly matching TRBD1 (6 bases). Germline V lookup: CDR1 SGHRS, CDR2 YFSETQ. The CDR3 consists of 14 residues. Deletions cut 4 bases from V and 1 base from J, with 11 bases between.

The sample holds a few counts of this clone. The rearrangement links TRBV10-3 to TRBJ2-3; TRBD1 matches 9 bases. Germline-derived CDR1 and CDR2 are ENHRY and SYGVKD. V trimming: 7 bases; J trimming: 3 bases; junction bases outside the gene matches: 2. This CDR3 has 13 amino acids. CDR3 sequence (DNA): TGTGCCATCACGGGACAGGGAACAGATACGCAGTATTTT. Its translation is CAITGQGTDTQYF.

This chain connects TRBV7-2 to TRBJ2-1; D gene unclear. V lost 7 bases and J lost 2, with 3 bases in between. The germline V gene has CDR1 SGHTA and CDR2 FQGNSA. CDR3 length equals 11 residues. The DNA of the CDR3 is TGTGCCAGCACCCCCTACAATGAGCAGTTCTTC. Amino acids: CASTPYNEQFF.

The V call is TRBV18, the J call TRBJ2-7; D is perhaps TRBD1 or TRBD2 (5 bases each). The ends were cut back, 3 bases at V and 2 bases at J, with 8 bases in the middle. Germline V lookup: CDR1 KGHSH, CDR2 LQKENI. This CDR3 contains 13 residues. In nucleotides, the CDR3 is TGTGCCAGCTCACCGGGACCTACCTACGAGCAGTACTTC. Translating it yields CASSPGPTYEQYF.

This rearrangement joins TRBV2 to TRBJ2-2; D is perhaps TRBD1 (5 bases). This CDR3 region has 14 residues. V was shortened by 8 bases and J by 2 bases, with 12 bases between the two germline ends. CDR1 is SNHLY, CDR2 FYNNEI, per germline. CDR3 nucleotides: TGTGCCAGCGGAAGGACATCTAACACCGGGGAGCTGTTTTTT. Protein: CASGRTSNTGELFF.

This clone showed up just a few times. V and J are TRBV4-1 and TRBJ1-6; no firm D call. V was clipped by 1 base and J by 10 bases, with 11 bases between them. CDR3 length: 14 residues. In germline, CDR1 is MGHRA, CDR2 YSYEKL. CDR3 region: CASSQVAVRSPLHF. DNA for the CDR3: TGCGCCAGCAGCCAAGTTGCAGTAAGATCACCCCTCCACTTT.

This chain uses TRBV10-3 with TRBJ1-1, with D unresolved. This CDR3 is 17 amino acids long. Trimming cost V 0 bases and J 0 bases, with 14 bases left between them. The germline gives CDR1 ENHRY, CDR2 SYGVKD. CDR3 sequence: CAISESQTGIMNTEAFF. CDR3 coding DNA: TGTGCCATCAGTGAGTCGCAGACCGGTATTATGAACACTGAAGCTTTCTTT.

This clone was seen a few times. The V and J genes are TRBV29-1 and TRBJ2-3, with 8 bases that match TRBD1. The CDR3 consists of 16 residues. V lost 0 bases to trimming and J lost 2 bases; unmatched junction nucleotides: 7. Germline-derived CDR1 and CDR2 are SQVTM and ANQGSEA. Here the CDR3 reads CSVEDRRTGITDTQYF. The DNA for the CDR3 is TGCAGCGTTGAAGATAGGAGGACAGGGATCACAGATACGCAGTATTTT.

This clone was counted between two and nine times. V is TRBV7-8 and J is TRBJ2-3; the D gene is possibly TRBD2 (5 bases). The CDR3 consists of 13 residues. With 5 bases removed from V and 10 bases from J, the gap between germline ends came to 16 bases. Germline CDR1 is SGHVS and CDR2 is FQNEAQ. The CDR3 sequence is CASSPGTLIAQYF. CDR3 nucleotides: TGTGCCAGCAGCCCGGGAACACTAATCGCGCAGTATTTT.

This clone was seen only a few times. The chain is built from TRBV5-4 and TRBJ1-5, with 9 bases aligning to TRBD1. The J segment lost 1 base and the V segment lost 2 bases, leaving 10 bases of the junction unmatched. CDR3 size: 18 residues. From germline, CDR1 is SGHNT and CDR2 YYREEE (reference sequence). CDR3 amino acids: CASSFSGTGRGSNQPQHF. CDR3 coding DNA: TGTGCCAGCAGCTTCTCAGGGACAGGGAGAGGAAGCAATCAGCCCCAGCATTTT.

Remarks on this clone: The same CDR3 arises from other DNA sequences in this sample as well. J is TRBJ2-3 and V is TRBV5-4, with D unresolved. The CDR3 loop spans 13 amino acids. The germline V and J ends were trimmed by 0 bases and 3 bases, with 5 bases remaining between them. Germline CDR1 reads SGHNT; CDR2 reads YYREEE (reference sequence). The CDR3 spells CASSLGSTDTQYF. The CDR3 DNA reads as TGTGCCAGCAGCTTGGGGAGTACAGATACGCAGTATTTT.

This clone was counted between two and nine times. The CDR3 nucleotides are TGTGCCAGCATCGAGGGGTTCGGAAATTCACCCCTCCACTTT. Protein: CASIEGFGNSPLHF. The chain carries TRBV7-8 and TRBJ1-6; the D gene is possibly TRBD1 (5 bases). V was cut by 7 bases and J by 7 bases, with 14 bases left in between. Germline lookup yields CDR1 SGHVS and CDR2 FQNEAQ. The CDR3 runs to 14 residues.

In its sample, this clone was seen a few times. The chain couples TRBV5-4 to TRBJ2-3; either TRBD1 or TRBD2 may supply D (5 bases each). CDR3 length: 17 amino acids. Per germline, CDR1 SGHNT and CDR2 YYREEE (reference sequence). The V gene lost 4 bases and the J gene lost 3 bases, with 21 bases spanning the gap. In DNA, the CDR3 is TGTGCCAGCAGCCGCCCCGGGACCCCCTCGGTGACAGATACGCAGTATTTT. This codes for CASSRPGTPSVTDTQYF.

The chain carries TRBV30 and TRBJ1-1, with D uncertain. Trimming stripped 4 bases from V and 1 base from J, with 13 bases between. The germline V gene encodes CDR1 GTSNPN and CDR2 SVGIG (reference sequence). The CDR3 totals 14 residues. The CDR3 coding sequence is TGTGCCTGGACCCCCATGTCCCCGAACACTGAAGCTTTCTTT. Translation: CAWTPMSPNTEAFF.

In its sample, this clone was seen a few times. V and J are TRBV10-3 and TRBJ1-2, with unresolved D. The CDR3 totals 15 residues. Looked up from germline, CDR1 is ENHRY and CDR2 is SYGVKD. Trimming stripped 0 bases from V and 5 bases from J, with 13 bases between. The CDR3 sequence: CAISESTRAEYGYTF. DNA of the CDR3: TGTGCCATCAGTGAGTCGACTCGGGCTGAGTATGGCTACACCTTC.

The sample holds a few counts of this clone. Other DNA sequences in the sample encode the same CDR3. The CDR3 here is CASSLTGTYGYTF. The CDR3, as DNA: TGTGCCAGCAGTTTGACAGGAACCTATGGCTACACCTTC. J is TRBJ1-2 and V is TRBV27, with D possibly being TRBD1 (6 bases). The CDR3 extends over 13 amino acids. Germline CDR1 reads MNHEY; CDR2 reads SMNVEV (reference sequence). Trimming took 3 bases from V and 4 from J, leaving 9 bases between them.

This clone was counted between two and nine times. V usage is TRBV2 and J usage is TRBJ2-3; possible D gene TRBD1, 5 bases. The CDR3 sequence is 14 residues long. The germline V and J ends were trimmed by 10 bases and 1 base, with 15 bases remaining between them. Germline-derived CDR1 and CDR2 are SNHLY and FYNNEI. The CDR3 coding sequence is TGTGCCACCGAGAGCAGGGTTCGCACAGATACGCAGTATTTT. It encodes CATESRVRTDTQYF.

CDR3 region: CASSPVGGGHYQETQYF. The CDR3 nucleotides are TGCGCCAGCAGTCCTGTAGGAGGGGGGCATTATCAAGAGACCCAGTACTTC. The chain has TRBV5-1 and TRBJ2-5, with D perhaps assigned TRBD1 or TRBD2 (6 bases each). The CDR3 extends over 17 amino acids. The ends were cut back, 5 bases at V and 2 bases at J, with 22 bases in the middle. Per germline, CDR1 SGHRS and CDR2 YFSETQ.

The chain is built from TRBV6-1 and TRBJ1-1; 11 bases are a match to TRBD1. The V gene's germline CDR1 is MNHNS and CDR2 SASEGT. Trimming at V came to 4 bases and at J to 5 bases, leaving 3 bases not matched to a gene. The CDR3 is 14 residues long. CDR3 sequence: CASSGDRGWTEAFF. In DNA form, the CDR3 reads TGTGCCAGCAGTGGGGACAGGGGGTGGACTGAAGCTTTCTTT.

This clone was counted a few times. This rearrangement joins TRBV2 to TRBJ2-5; tentative D call: TRBD2 (6 bases). The germline V gene encodes CDR1 SNHLY and CDR2 FYNNEI. CDR3 length equals 15 residues. The ends were cut back, 6 bases at V and 4 bases at J, with 18 bases in the middle. The CDR3 loop is CASSLEGFGLETQYF. The CDR3 DNA reads as TGTGCCAGCAGCCTGGAGGGGTTTGGGTTAGAGACCCAGTACTTC.

V usage is TRBV30 and J usage is TRBJ2-7; TRBD1 aligns across 9 bases. The J segment lost 1 base and the V segment lost 1 base, leaving 8 bases of the junction unmatched. The CDR3 has 16 residues. Germline CDR1 GTSNPN, CDR2 SVGIG (reference sequence). CDR3 in amino acids: CAWSATGTGKSYEQYF. The CDR3 nucleotides are TGTGCCTGGAGTGCTACCGGGACAGGGAAGTCCTACGAGCAGTACTTC.

This clone was counted once. This rearrangement joins TRBV27 to TRBJ2-6, with D uncertain. Germline CDR1 and CDR2: MNHEY and SMNVEV (reference sequence). The V end was cut by 3 bases, the J end by 0 bases, with 6 bases between. This CDR3 comprises 15 residues. CDR3 nucleotides: TGTGCCAGCAGTTTCTGGGGCTCTGGGGCCAACGTCCTGACTTTC. Amino acid sequence: CASSFWGSGANVLTF.

This clone turned up a few times. This chain uses TRBV29-1 with TRBJ1-2; D uncertain. Germline V gene data show CDR1 as SQVTM and CDR2 as ANQGSEA. This CDR3 spans 12 amino acids. V was cut by 0 bases and J by 4 bases, with 6 bases left in between. Here the CDR3 reads CSVEEASYGYTF. CDR3 nucleotides: TGCAGCGTTGAAGAGGCCAGCTATGGCTACACCTTC.